This paragraph covers one T cell receptor beta chain sequence. In the authors' workflow: Counts of nucleated cells, estimated from reference gene primer amplification, were obtained. The protocol was immunoSEQ multiplex PCR, while the TCRdb copy is restricted to in-frame clones and leaves out a portion. V, J and clone size are taken as reported in that table, and D and trimming were inferred from the DNA itself. Of around 200,000 clones in the sample, approximately 83% were seen once. CDR1 and CDR2 from the germline V gene are GTSNPN and SVGIG (reference sequence). The CDR3 is made up of 13 amino acids. The V and J ends lost 2 bases and 7 bases, in that order; junction bases with no gene match: 7. The data were obtained in a study of blood T cell repertoires in COVID-19. Overall study: There were acute and convalescent COVID-19 samples, and they came from the United States, Italy and Spain. In each case, the material was cDNA or gDNA derived from T cells, B-cell-depleted T cells, or PBMCs.

The chain combines TRBV30 with TRBJ1-2; 7 bases match TRBD1. The sequenced material came from peripheral blood. This TCR was sampled from a woman in her thirties with COVID-19, enrolled during active disease. The CDR3: CAWSRDRVIGYTF. The CDR3 bases are TGTGCCTGGAGTCGCGACAGGGTCATTGGCTACACCTTC.